A single sample is the source of the 32 T cell receptor beta chains below, sequenced in a study of T cell responses to AZD1222 COVID-19 vaccine. This table comes from immunoSEQ multiplex PCR, and its TCRdb copy is limited to in-frame clones, with some not included. The repertoire holds about 150,000 clones, with roughly 90% as singletons. The sample was peripheral blood, taken on day 0 of MenACWY control vaccination. The receptors were sampled from an adult in good health.

The V call is TRBV19, the J call TRBJ1-5; D uncertain. The CDR3 loop spans 15 amino acids. Trimming shortened V by 1 base and J by 0 bases, and 7 bases separated the two germline ends. In germline, CDR1 is LNHDA, CDR2 SQIVND (reference sequence). The CDR3 nucleotides are TGTGCCAGTAGTATAGGTCGCAGTAGCAATCAGCCCCAGCATTTT. This gives the protein CASSIGRSSNQPQHF.

CDR3 bases: TGTGCCAGCAGTCAGGACAGGGTCAATCAGCCCCAGCATTTT. This translates into CASSQDRVNQPQHF. This chain links TRBV3-1 (or the pseudogene TRBV3-2) with TRBJ1-5; 8 nucleotides align to TRBD1. This CDR3 spans 14 amino acids. Germline V gives CDR1 LGHDT, CDR2 YNNKEL (reference sequence). The trim removed 6 bases at V and 3 bases at J, leaving 4 bases unmatched.

The J gene is TRBJ2-1, the V gene TRBV18, with D unclear. V shed 3 bases and J shed 7 bases, with 13 bases lying between them. The CDR3 sequence is 14 residues long. Germline V lookup: CDR1 KGHSH, CDR2 LQKENI. The CDR3 DNA sequence: TGTGCCAGCTCACCGATTATTGACAAAAATGAGCAGTTCTTC. This translates into CASSPIIDKNEQFF.

The rearrangement joins TRBV6-1 to TRBJ1-2; D not certain. Between the trimmed V and J ends, which lost 3 bases and 5 bases, there was a span of 13 bases. CDR1 and CDR2 from the germline V gene are MNHNS and SASEGT. The CDR3 has 14 amino acids. The CDR3 here is CASSEDRGRYGYTF. The CDR3 DNA reads as TGTGCCAGCAGTGAGGACCGTGGACGGTATGGCTACACCTTC.

The rearrangement links TRBV25-1 to TRBJ2-5, with 11 bases fitting TRBD2. J gave up 3 bases and V 6 bases, and 9 bases lay outside the gene matches. Germline lookup yields CDR1 MGHDK and CDR2 SYGVNS. This CDR3 region has 16 residues. The CDR3 reads CASRDAPGLAEETQYF. The CDR3 nucleotides read TGTGCCAGCAGGGACGCCCCGGGACTAGCGGAAGAGACCCAGTACTTC.

This clone showed up just a few times. The J gene is TRBJ2-7, the V gene TRBV3-1 (or the pseudogene TRBV3-2), with TRBD2 matching 9 bases. CDR3 length: 16 residues. Trimming cost V 0 bases and J 7 bases; bases outside gene matches: 10. The germline CDR1 and CDR2 sequences are LGHDT and YNNKEL (reference sequence). This CDR3 reads CASSQERVAGVNEQYF. In DNA form, the CDR3 reads TGTGCCAGCAGCCAAGAGAGGGTAGCGGGAGTAAATGAGCAGTACTTC.

The V and J genes are TRBV28 and TRBJ1-2; 10 bases match TRBD1. CDR3 size: 13 residues. The germline V gene has CDR1 MDHEN and CDR2 SYDVKM. V was pared by 7 bases and J by 7 bases, with 6 bases of the junction left unmatched. In DNA form, the CDR3 reads TGTGCCAGCATTCGGGACAGGGGTTCTGGCTACACCTTC. It is translated as CASIRDRGSGYTF.

The rearrangement joins TRBV5-5 to TRBJ2-3, with D uncertain. Trimming stripped 0 bases from V and 0 bases from J, with 5 bases between. The CDR3 loop spans 14 amino acids. Germline assignment: CDR1 SGHKS and CDR2 YYEKEE (reference sequence). The CDR3 DNA is TGTGCCAGCAGCTTGGCAGGTAGCACAGATACGCAGTATTTT. Translated, it gives CASSLAGSTDTQYF.

This clone was picked up a small number of times. This rearrangement joins TRBV28 to TRBJ1-5; TRBD1 matches 9 bases. This CDR3 is 14 amino acids long. From germline, CDR1 is MDHEN and CDR2 SYDVKM. V was clipped by 8 bases and J by 4 bases; unmatched bases: 6. The CDR3 is CASRTGGRNQPQHF. The DNA for the CDR3 is TGTGCCAGCCGTACAGGGGGCCGGAATCAGCCCCAGCATTTT.

The chain links TRBV10-2 to TRBJ1-6; 8 positions match TRBD1. The CDR3 is made up of 16 amino acids. Losses at the gene ends were 4 bases for V and 14 bases for J; bases not matched to a gene: 16. CDR1 WSHSY and CDR2 SAAADI come from the germline V gene. The CDR3 DNA follows: TGCGCCAGCAGTGGCCTGACAGGGGTCGGGTTCAGGTCCCTCCACTTT. Encoded protein: CASSGLTGVGFRSLHF.

The chain joins TRBV2 to TRBJ1-6; D gene uncertain. Germline loops: CDR1 SNHLY, CDR2 FYNNEI. The CDR3 has 14 amino acids. V was clipped by 4 bases and J by 7 bases, with 11 bases between them. CDR3 sequence: CASSVGGKNSPLHF. CDR3 in DNA: TGTGCCAGCAGTGTGGGAGGGAAGAATTCACCCCTCCACTTT.

The chain links TRBV28 to TRBJ2-1; 9 nucleotides agree with TRBD1. The CDR3 sequence is 17 residues long. Looked up from germline, CDR1 is MDHEN and CDR2 is SYDVKM. V was pared by 1 base and J by 3 bases, with 7 bases of the junction left unmatched. The CDR3 protein is CASSLSGTGIGYNEQFF. The CDR3 coding sequence is TGTGCCAGCAGTTTATCCGGGACAGGGATCGGCTACAATGAGCAGTTCTTC.

This clone was observed a single time. CDR3 amino acids: CAISGGTSGTDTQYF. The CDR3, as DNA: TGTGCCATCAGTGGTGGGACTAGCGGCACAGATACGCAGTATTTT. This chain connects TRBV10-3 to TRBJ2-3; 10 bases fit TRBD2. This CDR3 comprises 15 residues. Germline V lookup: CDR1 ENHRY, CDR2 SYGVKD. The ends lost 4 bases at V and 1 base at J; junction bases unmatched: 2.

As concerns this clone: A read error is possible here, since a much larger clone lies one base away. V and J are TRBV13 and TRBJ1-1; D not certain. CDR1 and CDR2 from the germline V gene are PRHDT and FYEKMQ (reference sequence). The ends were cut back, 1 base at V and 1 base at J, with 4 bases in the middle. The CDR3 is 13 residues long. CDR3 coding DNA: TGTGCCAGCAGCTTAGACCAGAACACTGAAGCTTTCTTT. Encoded protein: CASSLDQNTEAFF.

CDR3 in DNA: TGTGCCAGCAGCTTGAGGTCAGATATGAACACTGAAGCTTTCTTT. Amino acid sequence: CASSLRSDMNTEAFF. The chain employs TRBV7-2 and TRBJ1-1; no clear D gene. CDR1 is SGHTA, CDR2 FQGNSA, per germline. V lost 3 bases and J 0 bases, leaving 11 bases between the germline ends. The CDR3 is 15 amino acids.

The rearrangement links TRBV5-4 to TRBJ1-1, with 8 bases matching TRBD1. Trimming removed 3 bases from V and 3 bases from J; junction bases left unmatched: 1. CDR3 length equals 13 residues. Germline CDR1 SGHNT, CDR2 YYREEE (reference sequence). The CDR3 region is CASSYRGDTEAFF. CDR3 DNA sequence: TGTGCCAGCAGCTACAGGGGGGACACTGAAGCTTTCTTT.

This clone was observed once. The chain couples TRBV6-4 to TRBJ2-3; a possible D gene is TRBD2 (5 bases). This CDR3 has 14 amino acids. The germline V gene has CDR1 MRHNA and CDR2 SNTAGT. Trimming took off 5 bases at V and 3 bases at J, with 12 bases between the two ends. As DNA, the CDR3 is TGTGCCAGCAGTCGGGGTGGAACGACAGATACGCAGTATTTT. Encoded protein: CASSRGGTTDTQYF.

This clone was observed once. The V and J genes are TRBV28 and TRBJ2-3; D might be TRBD2 (6 bases). V was cut by 4 bases and J by 3 bases, with 8 bases left in between. The CDR3 consists of 13 residues. The germline V gene has CDR1 MDHEN and CDR2 SYDVKM. CDR3 DNA: TGTGCCAGCAGTTCCGGGGGAACAGATACGCAGTATTTT. This codes for CASSSGGTDTQYF.

J is TRBJ2-3 and V is TRBV9; D remains ambiguous. The V and J ends lost 0 bases and 1 base respectively, with 15 bases between them. Germline V gene data show CDR1 as SGDLS and CDR2 as YYNGEE. The CDR3 length is 17 residues. CDR3 loop: CASSVAWRGRCTDTQYF. CDR3 DNA sequence: TGTGCCAGCAGCGTAGCTTGGAGAGGACGGTGCACAGATACGCAGTATTTT. The entire variable domain, with the rest obtained from reference TRBV9 and TRBJ2-3, is as follows: DSGVTQTPKHLITATGQRVTLRCSPRSGDLSVYWYQQSLDQGLQFLIQYYNGEERAKGNILERFSAQQFPDLHSELNLSSLELGDSALYFCASSVAWRGRCTDTQYFGPGTRLTVL.

The gene calls are TRBV6-1 and TRBJ1-2; D gene uncertain. Looked up from germline, CDR1 is MNHNS and CDR2 is SASEGT. V shed 3 bases and J shed 5 bases, with 4 bases lying between them. The CDR3 runs 11 residues. CDR3 region: CASSDVYGYTF. The CDR3 DNA reads TGTGCCAGCAGTGATGTATATGGCTACACCTTC.

The chain employs TRBV6-2 or TRBV6-3 and TRBJ1-5; D perhaps matches TRBD1 (5 bases). The CDR3 consists of 15 residues. The germline V and J ends were trimmed by 2 bases and 6 bases, with 14 bases remaining between them. Germline-derived CDR1 and CDR2 are MNHEY and SVGEGT. The CDR3 DNA follows: TGTGCCAGCAGTTACCCCCCTACGAGGGGTCAGCCCCAGCATTTT. Amino acids: CASSYPPTRGQPQHF.

This chain joins TRBV24-1 and TRBJ2-2; 7 bases agree with TRBD1. CDR1 and CDR2 from the germline V gene are KGHDR and SFDVKD. This CDR3 spans 13 amino acids. Trimming took 5 bases from V and 5 from J; bases not matched to a gene: 1. CDR3 sequence (DNA): TGTGCCACCAGTGGCAGGGGGACCGGGGAGCTGTTTTTT. It is translated as CATSGRGTGELFF.

The V call is TRBV20-1, the J call TRBJ2-5; no firm D call. V gave up 6 bases and J gave up 5 bases, with 10 bases separating them. This CDR3 comprises 11 residues. Germline CDR1 DFQATT, CDR2 SNEGSKA (reference sequence). The CDR3 nucleotides are TGCAGTGCGAGCCCATTGGAGACCCAGTACTTC. As protein: CSASPLETQYF.

This clone has a single count. This sequence joins TRBV5-5 and TRBJ1-3, with D tentatively TRBD1 (6 bases). Trimming took off 4 bases at V and 2 bases at J, with 16 bases between the two ends. CDR1 is SGHKS, CDR2 YYEKEE, per germline (reference sequence). CDR3 size: 16 residues. Here the CDR3 DNA reads TGTGCCAGCAGCCAGCCAGGGGAAGTTCCTGGAAACACCATATATTTT. Residues: CASSQPGEVPGNTIYF. The full variable domain, its missing parts supplied by reference TRBV5-5 and TRBJ1-3, is DAGVTQSPTHLIKTRGQQVTLRCSPISGHKSVSWYQQVLGQGPQFIFQYYEKEERGRGNFPDRFSARQFPNYSSELNVNALLLGDSALYLCASSQPGEVPGNTIYFGEGSWLTVV.

J is TRBJ2-3 and V is TRBV10-3, with D possibly matching TRBD1 (6 bases). V lost 8 bases, J lost 0 bases, and 12 bases lay in between. Germline V lookup: CDR1 ENHRY, CDR2 SYGVKD. The CDR3 contains 14 residues. The CDR3 reads CAIPDRPSTDTQYF. As DNA, the CDR3 is TGTGCCATCCCGGACAGACCTAGCACAGATACGCAGTATTTT.

This clone occurred once. In DNA, the CDR3 is TGTGCCAGCAGTGAAGAGGACAGGTCCTACGAGCAGTACTTC. Translation gives CASSEEDRSYEQYF. The chain uses TRBV6-1 and TRBJ2-7, with 7 nucleotides matching TRBD1. Germline assignment: CDR1 MNHNS and CDR2 SASEGT. The V and J ends lost 1 base and 1 base, in that order; junction bases with no gene match: 1. There are 14 residues in the CDR3.

V is TRBV28 and J is TRBJ1-2; D remains ambiguous. The CDR3 length is 13 residues. Germline loops: CDR1 MDHEN, CDR2 SYDVKM. V was clipped by 7 bases and J by 8 bases, with 17 bases between them. The CDR3: CASTLLREGGYTF. As DNA, the CDR3 is TGTGCCAGCACCCTATTACGAGAAGGAGGCTACACCTTC.

CDR3 sequence reads: CAGQGGSSGNTIYF. The DNA of the CDR3 is TGTGCCGGCCAGGGGGGAAGCTCTGGAAACACCATATATTTT. The chain links TRBV7-9 to TRBJ1-3; 7 bases fit TRBD1. There are 14 residues in the CDR3. The J segment lost 0 bases and the V segment lost 11 bases, leaving 7 bases of the junction unmatched. From germline, CDR1 is SEHNR and CDR2 FQNEAQ (reference sequence).

V gene TRBV19 combines with J gene TRBJ1-5; 7 nucleotides align to TRBD1. In germline, CDR1 is LNHDA, CDR2 SQIVND (reference sequence). The CDR3 totals 13 residues. The ends lost 7 bases at V and 5 bases at J; junction bases unmatched: 5. DNA of the CDR3: TGTGCCAGTATGGACAGGTCCCATCAGCCCCAGCATTTT. Amino acid sequence: CASMDRSHQPQHF.

The chain uses TRBV12-3 or TRBV12-4 and TRBJ2-5; 8 bases are a match to TRBD1. The CDR3 length is 13 residues. With 9 bases clipped from V and 5 bases from J, the junction kept 8 bases outside the gene matches. CDR3: CASSTGDDETQYF. DNA for the CDR3: TGTGCCAGTTCGACAGGGGATGATGAGACCCAGTACTTC.

In DNA, the CDR3 is TGTGCCAGCAGTGAGGGACAGATGAACACTGAAGCTTTCTTT. Encoded protein: CASSEGQMNTEAFF. The chain combines TRBV2 with TRBJ1-1, with TRBD1 identical over 7 bases. CDR3 length equals 14 residues. V lost 3 bases to trimming and J lost 0 bases; unmatched junction nucleotides: 1. In germline, CDR1 is SNHLY, CDR2 FYNNEI.

A note on this clone: Compared with germline, one end of the junction differs, possibly owing to a read error. This chain connects TRBV7-7 to TRBJ2-1; 9 bases are shared with TRBD1. Per the germline V gene, CDR1 is SSHAT and CDR2 is FNYEAQ (reference sequence). The CDR3 totals 14 residues. The CDR3 is CASSPGTGSNEQFF. The CDR3 nucleotides read TGTGCTAGCAGCCCTGGGACAGGGAGCAATGAGCAGTTCTTC.